These T cell receptor beta chains were read from a single sample in a study of blood T cell repertoires in COVID-19. Only in-frame clones appear in the TCRdb table, and some are missing; sequencing was by immunoSEQ multiplex PCR. Found here are some 180,000 clones, roughly 77% of them singletons; the top ten hold around 5.4%. The sample consisted of peripheral blood. Receptors were obtained from a woman aged 40 to 50 with COVID-19, enrolled during active disease. The CDR3 runs from the conserved cysteine through the conserved F or W. D genes are given only for firm matches. The size entry is marked missing in some rows and otherwise reads once, few, many or a size class.

J gene,V gene,D gene,clone size,CDR3 protein,CDR3 DNA
TRBJ2-7,TRBV6-5,TRBD1,once,CASSYSPDRGEQYF,TGTGCCAGCAGTTACTCCCCGGACAGGGGCGAGCAGTACTTC
TRBJ1-1,TRBV6-5,TRBD1,NA,CASRGTGVSTEAFF,TGTGCCAGCAGGGGAACAGGGGTGTCCACTGAAGCTTTCTTT
TRBJ2-5,TRBV9,NA,NA,CASSGLNQETQYF,TGTGCCAGCAGTGGACTAAACCAAGAGACCCAGTACTTC
TRBJ2-5,TRBV6-2/TRBV6-3,NA,NA,CASSPSVGGETQYF,TGTGCCAGCAGTCCCTCAGTCGGGGGAGAGACCCAGTACTTC
TRBJ1-3,TRBV5-4,NA,NA,CASSLGGRVGNTIYF,TGTGCCAGCAGCTTGGGCGGCAGGGTAGGAAACACCATATATTTT
TRBJ2-7,TRBV6-5,NA,few,CASRTGSSWSYEQYF,TGTGCCAGCCGTACAGGGTCGTCGTGGTCCTACGAGCAGTACTTC
TRBJ2-1,TRBV24-1,TRBD1,NA,CATSDQGVHEQFF,TGTGCCACCAGTGATCAGGGGGTCCATGAGCAGTTCTTC
TRBJ1-2,TRBV2,TRBD1,NA,CASSGTGQLNYGYTF,TGTGCCAGCAGCGGGACGGGACAGCTTAACTATGGCTACACCTTC
TRBJ2-3,TRBV2,TRBD2,NA,CASMTRERGTDTQYF,TGTGCCAGCATGACGCGGGAGAGGGGCACAGATACGCAGTATTTT
TRBJ2-3,TRBV18,TRBD2,NA,CASSPLAGEADTQYF,TGTGCCAGCTCACCCCTAGCGGGAGAGGCAGATACGCAGTATTTT
TRBJ2-2,TRBV11-2,TRBD2,NA,CASKRSGTSGSTGELFF,TGTGCCAGTAAACGATCCGGGACTAGCGGTTCCACCGGGGAGCTGTTTTTT
TRBJ2-4,TRBV3-1/TRBV3-2,NA,NA,CASSQLGVENIQYF,TGTGCCAGCAGCCAACTAGGGGTGGAAAACATTCAGTACTTC
TRBJ1-2,TRBV2,NA,NA,CASSDLQSGGYTF,TGTGCCAGCAGTGACCTTCAGTCAGGTGGCTACACCTTC
TRBJ2-3,TRBV11-2,TRBD1,NA,CASSLTPSTGSTDTQYF,TGTGCCAGCAGCTTGACACCATCGACAGGGTCCACAGATACGCAGTATTTT
TRBJ1-2,TRBV4-3,NA,NA,CASSGGDLGYGYTF,TGCGCCAGCAGCGGGGGGGACTTAGGGTATGGCTACACCTTC
TRBJ1-1,TRBV2,NA,NA,CASSETGTEAFF,TGTGCCAGCAGTGAAACGGGCACTGAAGCTTTCTTT
TRBJ1-2,TRBV6-6,TRBD1,once,CASNGDRVEGYTF,TGTGCCAGCAACGGAGACAGGGTAGAAGGCTACACCTTC
TRBJ1-5,TRBV4-1,NA,NA,CASSHQVSNQPQHF,TGCGCCAGCAGCCATCAGGTTAGCAATCAGCCCCAGCATTTT
TRBJ1-2,TRBV19,TRBD1,NA,CASRETGGRDGYTF,TGTGCCAGTAGGGAGACAGGGGGGAGAGATGGCTACACCTTC
TRBJ2-1,TRBV11-2,TRBD2,NA,CASSLVAGGSYNEQFF,TGTGCCAGCAGCTTAGTTGCGGGAGGCTCCTACAATGAGCAGTTCTTC
TRBJ2-3,TRBV6-5,NA,NA,CASSYTRVADTQYF,TGTGCCAGCAGTTACACGCGGGTGGCAGATACGCAGTATTTT
TRBJ2-7,TRBV3-1/TRBV3-2,TRBD2,NA,CASSQNGLAGRKSSYEQYF,TGTGCCAGCAGCCAGAACGGACTAGCGGGCCGAAAGAGCTCCTACGAGCAGTACTTC
TRBJ2-7,TRBV3-1/TRBV3-2,NA,NA,CASSQDEDSRGAYEQYF,TGTGCCAGCAGCCAAGATGAGGACTCCCGCGGAGCCTACGAGCAGTACTTC
TRBJ2-1,TRBV2,NA,NA,CASSYKLDLKQFF,TGTGCCAGCAGTTATAAACTAGACCTAAAGCAGTTCTTC
TRBJ2-2,TRBV14,NA,NA,CASSQVYTNTGELFF,TGTGCCAGCAGCCAAGTGTACACCAACACCGGGGAGCTGTTTTTT
TRBJ1-3,TRBV6-6,NA,NA,CASSRRSGSGNTIYF,TGTGCCAGCAGTCGAAGATCCGGGTCCGGAAACACCATATATTTT
TRBJ1-6,TRBV30,NA,NA,CAWSVLAGGDSPLHF,TGTGCCTGGAGTGTACTGGCGGGAGGGGATTCACCCCTCCACTTT
TRBJ1-4,TRBV5-6,NA,NA,CASSFEQGREINEKLFF,TGTGCCAGCAGCTTCGAGCAGGGTAGAGAGATTAATGAAAAACTGTTTTTT
TRBJ1-2,TRBV27,NA,NA,CASSRGLAELYTF,TGTGCCAGCAGCCGGGGATTGGCCGAACTCTACACCTTC
TRBJ1-1,TRBV6-5,NA,NA,CASSFTGSIVTEAFF,TGTGCCAGCAGTTTCACAGGGTCGATTGTCACTGAAGCTTTCTTT
TRBJ2-7,TRBV18,TRBD2,NA,CASSPGRDEQYF,TGTGCCAGCTCACCCGGGAGGGACGAGCAGTACTTC
TRBJ2-1,TRBV29-1,NA,NA,CSGLGKQGYNEQFF,TGCAGCGGTCTGGGCAAGCAGGGCTACAATGAGCAGTTCTTC
TRBJ2-7,TRBV6-5,NA,NA,CASPGPPGEQYF,TGTGCCAGCCCCGGTCCCCCCGGCGAGCAGTACTTC
TRBJ1-3,TRBV18,NA,NA,CASSPEMGRRGYF,TGTGCCAGCTCACCGGAAATGGGCCGACGGGGATATTTT
TRBJ2-1,TRBV11-3,NA,NA,CASSLESRTYNEQFF,TGTGCCAGCAGCTTAGAGAGTCGAACCTACAATGAGCAGTTCTTC
TRBJ2-1,TRBV19,TRBD2,NA,CASSLAGGYNEQFF,TGTGCCAGTAGTCTAGCGGGAGGTTACAATGAGCAGTTCTTC
TRBJ2-2,TRBV19,TRBD2,NA,CASTQASGGNTGELFF,TGTGCCAGTACCCAGGCTAGCGGGGGTAACACCGGGGAGCTGTTTTTT
TRBJ2-1,TRBV19,NA,NA,CASSTNRVRIF,TGTGCCAGTAGTACCAACAGGGTCCGAATCTTC
TRBJ1-1,TRBV7-9,TRBD1,NA,CASSLLTGERAFF,TGTGCCAGCAGCTTGCTTACAGGGGAACGAGCTTTCTTT
TRBJ2-5,TRBV6-1,TRBD1,NA,CASSEGDRGRLGETQYF,TGTGCCAGCAGTGAAGGGGACAGGGGGCGATTAGGGGAGACCCAGTACTTC
TRBJ1-2,TRBV12-5,TRBD1,NA,CASGPHRDRAPYGYTF,TGTGCTAGTGGTCCTCACCGGGACAGGGCCCCCTATGGCTACACCTTC
TRBJ1-6,TRBV3-1/TRBV3-2,TRBD1,few,CASSYGQGSTPLHF,TGTGCCAGCAGCTATGGACAGGGTAGCACACCCCTCCACTTT
TRBJ2-7,TRBV27,NA,NA,CASSLLAREEQYF,TGTGCCAGCAGTTTACTCGCGAGGGAGGAGCAGTACTTC
TRBJ1-2,TRBV7-3,TRBD1,NA,CASSPRAGGGYTF,TGTGCCAGCAGCCCTCGGGCAGGGGGCGGCTACACCTTC
TRBJ2-7,TRBV7-2,TRBD1,NA,CASSRPGTVSYEQYF,TGTGCCAGCAGCCGTCCCGGGACAGTTTCCTACGAGCAGTACTTC